This T cell receptor beta chain originates from a study of T cell responses to AZD1222 COVID-19 vaccine. Assay used: immunoSEQ multiplex PCR; TCRdb lists only in-frame clones, some missing. The sample contains 140,000 to 150,000 clones, roughly nine tenths of which appear only once. V was trimmed by 9 bases and J by 9 bases, leaving 12 bases between them. The CDR3 has 12 amino acids. The germline V gene encodes CDR1 SGHTA and CDR2 FQGTGA. The genes are TRBV7-3 and TRBJ1-6, with D hard to call. The sequences come from peripheral blood, collected 28 days after the second AZD1222 dose. The clonotype originates from an adult who received the AZD1222 COVID-19 vaccine. CDR3 in DNA: TGTGCCAGGGGCCCCGGAGGTTCACCCCTCCACTTT. The encoded protein is CARGPGGSPLHF.